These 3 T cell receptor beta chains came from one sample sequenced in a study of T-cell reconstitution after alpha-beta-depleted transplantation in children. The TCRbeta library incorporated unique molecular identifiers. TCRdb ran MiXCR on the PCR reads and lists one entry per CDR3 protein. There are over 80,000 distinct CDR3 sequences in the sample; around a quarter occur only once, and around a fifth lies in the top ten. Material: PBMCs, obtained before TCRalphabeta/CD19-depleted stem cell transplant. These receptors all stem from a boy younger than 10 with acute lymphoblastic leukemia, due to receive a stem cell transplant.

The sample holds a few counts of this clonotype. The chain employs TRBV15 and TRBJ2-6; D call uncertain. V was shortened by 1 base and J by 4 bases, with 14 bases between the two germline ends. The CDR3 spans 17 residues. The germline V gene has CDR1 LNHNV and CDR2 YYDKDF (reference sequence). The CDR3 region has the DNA TGTGCCACCAGCAGAGGCTTAAATGGGCGCGGGGCCAACGTCCTGACTTTC. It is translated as CATSRGLNGRGANVLTF. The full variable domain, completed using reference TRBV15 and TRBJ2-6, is DAMVIQNPRYQVTQFGKPVTLSCSQTLNHNVMYWYQQKSSQAPKLLFHYYDKDFNNEADTPDNFQSRRPNTSFCFLDIRSPGLGDTAMYLCATSRGLNGRGANVLTFGAGSRLTVL.

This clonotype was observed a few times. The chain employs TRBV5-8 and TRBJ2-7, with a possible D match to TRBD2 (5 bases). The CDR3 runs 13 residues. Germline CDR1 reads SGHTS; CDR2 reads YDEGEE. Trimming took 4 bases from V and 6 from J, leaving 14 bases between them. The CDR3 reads CASSPGPRGEQYF. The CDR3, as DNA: TGTGCCAGCAGCCCCGGTCCCCGGGGCGAGCAGTACTTC. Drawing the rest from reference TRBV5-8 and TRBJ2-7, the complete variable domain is EAGVTQSPTHLIKTRGQQATLRCSPISGHTSVYWYQQALGLGLQFLLWYDEGEERNRGNFPPRFSGRQFPNYSSELNVNALELEDSALYLCASSPGPRGEQYFGPGTRLTVT.

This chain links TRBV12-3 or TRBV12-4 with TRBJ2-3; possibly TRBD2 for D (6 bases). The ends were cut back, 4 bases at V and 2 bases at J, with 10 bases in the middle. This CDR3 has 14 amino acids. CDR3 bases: TGTGCCAGCAGTTCTAGCGCACCCACAGATACGCAGTATTTT. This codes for CASSSSAPTDTQYF.